Only one count was recorded for the clone carrying this TCR beta chain. The sample originates from a study of blood T cell repertoires in COVID-19. As for the study in general: Specimens from acute and convalescent COVID-19 originated in the United States, Italy and Spain. Sample material is recorded as cDNA or gDNA derived from T cells, B-cell-depleted T cells, or PBMCs.

Original methodology: Amplification of reference gene primers was used by the study to estimate nucleated cell counts. Assay: immunoSEQ multiplex PCR; the TCRdb copy retains only in-frame clones and omits some. The D gene and trimming were derived from the DNA, and the V and J assignments and clone size from that table. The table includes some 20,000 clones, less than 95% detected once. V lost 4 bases, J lost 2 bases, and 9 bases lay in between. The CDR3 is 14 amino acids. CDR1 and CDR2 (germline): SGHAT, FQNNGV. Sequencing used peripheral blood. The sequence was obtained from a human donor in a cohort sampled during active COVID-19. This chain uses TRBV11-2 with TRBJ1-3; D possibly corresponds to TRBD1 (6 bases). The DNA for the CDR3 is TGTGCCAGCAGCTCACAGGGTGCTGGAAACACCATATATTTT. This encodes CASSSQGAGNTIYF.